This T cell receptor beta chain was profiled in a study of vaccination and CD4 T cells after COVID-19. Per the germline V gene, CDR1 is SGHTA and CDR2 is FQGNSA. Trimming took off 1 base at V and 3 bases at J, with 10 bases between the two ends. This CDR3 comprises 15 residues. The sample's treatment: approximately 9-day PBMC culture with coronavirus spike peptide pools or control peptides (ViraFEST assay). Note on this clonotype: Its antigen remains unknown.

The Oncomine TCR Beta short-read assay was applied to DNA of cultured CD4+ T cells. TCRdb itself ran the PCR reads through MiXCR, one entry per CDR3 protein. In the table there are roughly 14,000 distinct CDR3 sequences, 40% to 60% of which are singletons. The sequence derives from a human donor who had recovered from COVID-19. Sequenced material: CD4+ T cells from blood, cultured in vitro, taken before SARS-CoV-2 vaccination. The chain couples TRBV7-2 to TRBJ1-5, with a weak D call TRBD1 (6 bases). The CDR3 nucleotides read TGTGCCAGCAGCTTAGTATCAGGGGTCAATCAGCCCCAGCATTTT. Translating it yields CASSLVSGVNQPQHF.